Listed below are T cell receptor beta chains from one sample, sequenced in a study of control samples from healthy donors and cancer patients. The protocol was immunoSEQ multiplex PCR, while the TCRdb copy is restricted to in-frame clones and leaves out a portion. The table records approximately 19,000 clones, roughly 84% of them present only once. Sequences were obtained from PBMCs. These receptors all come from a woman in her sixties or seventies with lung cancer. Both conserved end residues are part of each CDR3. The D gene is left open where the match is weak. Rows may omit the clone size; those that give it use once, few, many or a size class.

abundance: NA; v_gene: TRBV2; j_gene: TRBJ2-7; d_gene: TRBD1; CDR3nt: TGTGCCAGCAGTGTACCGGGACAGGGCTCCGGCGAGCAGTACTTC; CDR3aa: CASSVPGQGSGEQYF
abundance: NA; v_gene: TRBV3-1/TRBV3-2; j_gene: TRBJ2-1; d_gene: NA; CDR3nt: TGTGCCAGCAGCCAAGAGGTGAGCTCCTACAATGAGCAGTTCTTC; CDR3aa: CASSQEVSSYNEQFF
abundance: NA; v_gene: TRBV7-3; j_gene: TRBJ2-7; d_gene: NA; CDR3nt: TGTGCCAGCAGCTTACAGCCCGGGCCCCTCTACGAGCAGTACTTC; CDR3aa: CASSLQPGPLYEQYF
abundance: NA; v_gene: TRBV7-2; j_gene: TRBJ2-7; d_gene: NA; CDR3nt: TGTGCCAGCAGCTTAAGGTGGGGAGCATACGAGCAGTACTTC; CDR3aa: CASSLRWGAYEQYF
abundance: NA; v_gene: TRBV28; j_gene: TRBJ2-5; d_gene: NA; CDR3nt: TGTGCCAGCAGTCCCAGGAAGGCAAGGCAGGAGACCCAGTACTTC; CDR3aa: CASSPRKARQETQYF
abundance: once; v_gene: TRBV18; j_gene: TRBJ2-7; d_gene: NA; CDR3nt: TGTGCCAGCTCAACTAGCTACGAGCAGTACTTC; CDR3aa: CASSTSYEQYF
abundance: NA; v_gene: TRBV19; j_gene: TRBJ2-2; d_gene: NA; CDR3nt: TGTGCCAGTAGTTCCCGACCCACCCTGAACACCGGGGAGCTGTTTTTT; CDR3aa: CASSSRPTLNTGELFF
abundance: NA; v_gene: TRBV7-9; j_gene: TRBJ1-6; d_gene: NA; CDR3nt: TGTGCCAGCAGCGTTGGGGATCCCCTCCACTTT; CDR3aa: CASSVGDPLHF
abundance: once; v_gene: TRBV3-1/TRBV3-2; j_gene: TRBJ1-1; d_gene: NA; CDR3nt: TGTGCCAGCAGCCCACTGGGGGGGGACACTGAAGCTTTCTTT; CDR3aa: CASSPLGGDTEAFF
abundance: NA; v_gene: TRBV15; j_gene: TRBJ2-1; d_gene: NA; CDR3nt: TGTGCCACCAGCAGAGATCTCCCAGATGAGCAGTTCTTC; CDR3aa: CATSRDLPDEQFF
abundance: NA; v_gene: TRBV5-8; j_gene: TRBJ2-6; d_gene: NA; CDR3nt: TGTGCCAGCAGCTTGGAGAGGGGAGGCGGGGCTGGGGCCAACGTCCTGACTTTC; CDR3aa: CASSLERGGGAGANVLTF
abundance: NA; v_gene: TRBV3-1/TRBV3-2; j_gene: TRBJ2-3; d_gene: NA; CDR3nt: TGTGCCAGCAGCCAAGGGAACAGAAACACAGATACGCAGTATTTT; CDR3aa: CASSQGNRNTDTQYF
abundance: NA; v_gene: TRBV2; j_gene: TRBJ2-3; d_gene: NA; CDR3nt: TGTGCCAGCACTCCAAGGGCCACAGATACGCAGTATTTT; CDR3aa: CASTPRATDTQYF
abundance: once; v_gene: TRBV27; j_gene: TRBJ2-2; d_gene: NA; CDR3nt: TGTGCCAGCAGGCTGCTGGGATTGCAGGCCGGGGAGCTGTTTTTT; CDR3aa: CASRLLGLQAGELFF
abundance: few; v_gene: TRBV6-2/TRBV6-3; j_gene: TRBJ2-3; d_gene: TRBD2; CDR3nt: TGTGCCAGCAGTTACTCCTTGACGGGAGGCTGGGTACGGTATTTT; CDR3aa: CASSYSLTGGWVRYF
abundance: NA; v_gene: TRBV7-8; j_gene: TRBJ1-1; d_gene: NA; CDR3nt: TGTGCCAGCAGCTTAGCGAGCAGGGCGAACACTGAAGCTTTCTTT; CDR3aa: CASSLASRANTEAFF
abundance: NA; v_gene: TRBV6-4; j_gene: TRBJ2-1; d_gene: TRBD1; CDR3nt: TGTGCCAGCAGTGACACAGGGGACTACAATGAGCAGTTCTTC; CDR3aa: CASSDTGDYNEQFF
abundance: once; v_gene: TRBV30; j_gene: TRBJ1-5; d_gene: NA; CDR3nt: TGTGCCTGGAGTGTCGGTAGCAATCAGCCCCAGCATTTT; CDR3aa: CAWSVGSNQPQHF
abundance: NA; v_gene: TRBV15; j_gene: TRBJ2-6; d_gene: NA; CDR3nt: TGTGCCACCAGCAGACTGGGCGGTGGGGCCAACGTCCTGACTTTC; CDR3aa: CATSRLGGGANVLTF
abundance: NA; v_gene: TRBV18; j_gene: TRBJ2-2; d_gene: TRBD1; CDR3nt: TGTGCCAGCTCACCACGGACAGGGGACACCGGGGAGCTGTTTTTT; CDR3aa: CASSPRTGDTGELFF
abundance: NA; v_gene: TRBV18; j_gene: TRBJ1-2; d_gene: NA; CDR3nt: TGTGCCAGCTCGGACAAGCCATATGGCTACACCTTC; CDR3aa: CASSDKPYGYTF
abundance: NA; v_gene: TRBV9; j_gene: TRBJ2-5; d_gene: NA; CDR3nt: TGTGCCAGCAGCGTAGCAGGGGTTCTCCGAGAGACCCAGTACTTC; CDR3aa: CASSVAGVLRETQYF
abundance: NA; v_gene: TRBV19; j_gene: TRBJ1-1; d_gene: TRBD1; CDR3nt: TGTGCCAGCCACACTTCCAGGGGGGCTTTCTTT; CDR3aa: CASHTSRGAFF
abundance: NA; v_gene: TRBV28; j_gene: TRBJ2-5; d_gene: NA; CDR3nt: TGTGCCAGCAGTCCGTCGGGTCTGGGAGAGACCCAGTACTTC; CDR3aa: CASSPSGLGETQYF
abundance: once; v_gene: TRBV5-1; j_gene: TRBJ1-1; d_gene: TRBD1; CDR3nt: TGCGCCAGCAGCTTCGGGACAGGGGCAGGCACTGAAGCTTTCTTT; CDR3aa: CASSFGTGAGTEAFF
abundance: once; v_gene: TRBV18; j_gene: TRBJ2-1; d_gene: NA; CDR3nt: TGTGCCAGCTCGCCCCTAGGGGACCCCTACAATGAGCAGTTCTTC; CDR3aa: CASSPLGDPYNEQFF
abundance: NA; v_gene: TRBV11-2; j_gene: TRBJ2-7; d_gene: NA; CDR3nt: TGTGCCAGCAGCCACATAGACCGGGGAACTTCCTACGAGCAGTACTTC; CDR3aa: CASSHIDRGTSYEQYF
abundance: NA; v_gene: TRBV10-2; j_gene: TRBJ2-2; d_gene: TRBD1; CDR3nt: TGCGCCAGCAGCGGACAGGGGGCTAGCGGGGAGCTGTTTTTT; CDR3aa: CASSGQGASGELFF
abundance: NA; v_gene: TRBV7-9; j_gene: TRBJ2-1; d_gene: NA; CDR3nt: TGTGCCAGCAGCCCCGTATATTTTTCTGGGGCTAGCTCCTACAATGAGCAGTTCTTC; CDR3aa: CASSPVYFSGASSYNEQFF
abundance: NA; v_gene: TRBV28; j_gene: TRBJ1-6; d_gene: NA; CDR3nt: TGTGCCACCATTGGTTCCTATAATTCACCCCTCCACTTT; CDR3aa: CATIGSYNSPLHF
abundance: NA; v_gene: TRBV20-1; j_gene: TRBJ2-1; d_gene: NA; CDR3nt: TGCAGTGCTAGTCTAGCCAGCAATGAGCAGTTCTTC; CDR3aa: CSASLASNEQFF
abundance: NA; v_gene: TRBV13; j_gene: TRBJ2-1; d_gene: TRBD1; CDR3nt: TGTGCCAGCAGCTTATCTAGGGGACAGGGGGTTTTAGGGCCATTTTTAAATGAGCAGTTCTTC; CDR3aa: CASSLSRGQGVLGPFLNEQFF
abundance: NA; v_gene: TRBV7-2; j_gene: TRBJ2-7; d_gene: NA; CDR3nt: TGTGCCAGCAGCACCCGGGACTCGCACTACGAGCAGTACTTC; CDR3aa: CASSTRDSHYEQYF
abundance: NA; v_gene: TRBV20-1; j_gene: TRBJ2-5; d_gene: NA; CDR3nt: TGCAGTGCTAATGAGGGACCACTCGGAGAGACCCAGTACTTC; CDR3aa: CSANEGPLGETQYF
abundance: NA; v_gene: TRBV14; j_gene: TRBJ2-5; d_gene: NA; CDR3nt: TGTGCCAGCAGCCAATTTAGGCAAGAGACCCAGTACTTC; CDR3aa: CASSQFRQETQYF
abundance: NA; v_gene: TRBV5-1; j_gene: TRBJ2-5; d_gene: TRBD2; CDR3nt: TGCGCCAGCAATAGCGGGAGCGGAGAGACCCAGTACTTC; CDR3aa: CASNSGSGETQYF
abundance: NA; v_gene: TRBV7-8; j_gene: TRBJ2-7; d_gene: NA; CDR3nt: TGTGCCAGCAGCCTAGGTCTTAAAAGGGACGAGCAGTACTTC; CDR3aa: CASSLGLKRDEQYF
abundance: NA; v_gene: TRBV7-6; j_gene: TRBJ1-1; d_gene: NA; CDR3nt: TGTGCCAGCAGCTTACTCCAGGCGGTGGGCACTGAAGCTTTCTTT; CDR3aa: CASSLLQAVGTEAFF
abundance: NA; v_gene: TRBV29-1; j_gene: TRBJ1-4; d_gene: NA; CDR3nt: TGCAGCGTTGAAGACCAGGACAATGGTGAAAAACTGTTTTTT; CDR3aa: CSVEDQDNGEKLFF
abundance: NA; v_gene: TRBV12-3/TRBV12-4; j_gene: TRBJ1-1; d_gene: NA; CDR3nt: TGTGCCAGCAGCGGGCGCTGGGACACTGAAGCTTTCTTT; CDR3aa: CASSGRWDTEAFF
abundance: NA; v_gene: TRBV12-3/TRBV12-4; j_gene: TRBJ1-1; d_gene: TRBD1; CDR3nt: TGTGCCAGCAGCCGGGACAGGAGCACTGAAGCTTTCTTT; CDR3aa: CASSRDRSTEAFF
abundance: NA; v_gene: TRBV9; j_gene: TRBJ2-7; d_gene: NA; CDR3nt: TGTGCCAGCAGCGTAGGGGTCGGTTACGAGCAGTACTTC; CDR3aa: CASSVGVGYEQYF
abundance: NA; v_gene: TRBV5-1; j_gene: TRBJ1-1; d_gene: NA; CDR3nt: TGCGCCAGCAGCTTAGGAGGTGGCGACACTGAAGCTTTCTTT; CDR3aa: CASSLGGGDTEAFF